These 8 T cell receptor beta chains came from one sample sequenced in a study of beta chain features in type 1 diabetes (dated by TCRdb to about 2018). Their target antigens are unknown. Findings and caveats that apply to the study as a whole: In all four CD4+ subsets, TCRB CDR3 length was moderately but significantly shorter in type 1 diabetes patients.

Libraries were prepared through the immunoSEQ multiplex PCR assay. The High Capacity cDNA Reverse Transcription Kit was used to reverse transcribe all of the isolated RNA, meaning that expressed TCRB transcripts were what got sequenced. The table comes from immuneACCESS by way of TCRdb, which keeps in-frame sequences with V and J called. Part of the clones is missing from these tables; in studies checked, under half for an unresolved V gene and the rest for unknown reasons. Present in this sample are some 350,000 clones, roughly 9.8% of which were seen just once. The top ten constitute around 0.66% of the sample. The sequenced sample consisted of central memory CD4+ T cells from blood. The receptors derive from a man aged 30-40 years with type 1 diabetes.

This clone was recorded a few times. The chain has TRBV19 and TRBJ1-5; D is ambiguous. V was cut by 1 base and J by 5 bases, with 12 bases left in between. The CDR3 extends over 15 amino acids. Germline CDR1 is LNHDA and CDR2 is SQIVND (reference sequence). The CDR3 spells CASSIVGGTYQPQHF. In DNA, the CDR3 is TGTGCCAGTAGTATAGTGGGAGGAACCTATCAGCCCCAGCATTTT.

This clone was seen only a few times. The rearrangement uses TRBV18 and TRBJ2-3; 7 nucleotides line up with TRBD1. There are 14 residues in the CDR3. J was trimmed by 1 base and V by 5 bases; bases with no gene match: 3. Germline V gene lookup returns CDR1 KGHSH and CDR2 LQKENI. CDR3: CASSIGGGTDTQYF. CDR3 coding DNA: TGTGCCAGCTCAATAGGGGGCGGCACAGATACGCAGTATTTT.

The chain carries TRBV28 and TRBJ2-5; tentative D call: TRBD1 (7 bases). This CDR3 is built from 14 residues. The germline CDR1 and CDR2 sequences are MDHEN and SYDVKM. Trimming pared 4 bases from V and 4 bases from J, leaving 13 bases between. The CDR3 is CASSWAGGGETQYF. CDR3 coding DNA: TGTGCCAGCAGTTGGGCAGGGGGAGGAGAGACCCAGTACTTC.

This clone showed up just a few times. The rearrangement joins TRBV19 to TRBJ1-5, with 11 bases aligning to TRBD1. V gave up 6 bases and J gave up 6 bases; unmatched junction bases: 1. CDR1 and CDR2 (germline): LNHDA, SQIVND (reference sequence). The CDR3 spans 13 residues. Here the CDR3 reads CASSGTGGQPQHF. The CDR3 nucleotides are TGTGCCAGTAGCGGGACAGGGGGTCAGCCCCAGCATTTT.

V gene TRBV7-2 combines with J gene TRBJ2-6; no firm D call. The CDR3 covers 16 residues. Trimming left V 2 bases short and J 4 bases short, with 12 bases between. Germline V gene lookup returns CDR1 SGHTA and CDR2 FQGNSA. Here the CDR3 DNA reads TGTGCCAGCAGCTTACTCGAAATTTCCGGGGCCAACGTCCTGACTTTC. Translated, it gives CASSLLEISGANVLTF.

This clone was found a few times. This chain connects TRBV11-1 to TRBJ1-5; no definite D call. The germline V gene encodes CDR1 SGHAT and CDR2 FQDESV (reference sequence). V was trimmed by 1 base and J by 5 bases, leaving 6 bases between them. The CDR3 length is 13 residues. In nucleotides, the CDR3 is TGTGCCAGCAGCTTAGATGCAGATCAGCCCCAGCATTTT. Its protein is CASSLDADQPQHF.

Written as DNA, the CDR3 is TGTGCCAGCATTGGGAACTCCTTCAACTATGGCTACACCTTC. Encoded protein: CASIGNSFNYGYTF. The chain links TRBV6-1 to TRBJ1-2; the D is unclear. Deletions cut 7 bases from V and 2 bases from J, with 14 bases between. Looked up from germline, CDR1 is MNHNS and CDR2 is SASEGT. There are 14 residues in the CDR3.

This clone was seen a handful of times. The genes are TRBV5-1 and TRBJ2-7; no firm D call. The CDR3 totals 13 residues. Germline assignment: CDR1 SGHRS and CDR2 YFSETQ. V dropped 0 bases and J dropped 3 bases, with 7 bases sitting between them. The DNA for the CDR3 is TGCGCCAGCAGCTTGGAGGCAGTCTACGAGCAGTACTTC. This encodes CASSLEAVYEQYF.